This entry lists 21 T cell receptor beta chains sequenced from one sample in a study of T cell responses to AZD1222 COVID-19 vaccine. Profiled with immunoSEQ multiplex PCR; TCRdb holds only in-frame clones, not every one. The sample shows under 35,000 clones, 70% to 90% of them seen only once. Specimen: peripheral blood, collected 28 days after the second AZD1222 dose. These receptors came from an adult who received the AZD1222 COVID-19 vaccine.

The genes are TRBV5-1 and TRBJ1-1; D not resolved. The CDR3 spans 13 residues. Per the germline V gene, CDR1 is SGHRS and CDR2 is YFSETQ. V gave up 2 bases and J gave up 3 bases, with 8 bases separating them. This chain's CDR3 is CASSFSTDTEAFF. CDR3 nucleotide sequence: TGCGCCAGCAGCTTTAGCACAGACACTGAAGCTTTCTTT. Complete variable domain (other parts from reference TRBV5-1 and TRBJ1-1): KAGVTQTPRYLIKTRGQQVTLSCSPISGHRSVSWYQQTPGQGLQFLFEYFSETQRNKGNFPGRFSGRQFSNSRSEMNVSTLELGDSALYLCASSFSTDTEAFFGQGTRLTVV.

The chain has TRBV6-5 and TRBJ2-5, with D unclear. CDR1 is MNHEY and CDR2 is SVGAGI in the germline V gene. The CDR3 is 12 amino acids. V was shortened by 2 bases and J by 4 bases, with 5 bases between the two germline ends. The CDR3 region is CASSYNGETQYF. CDR3 in DNA: TGTGCCAGCAGTTACAATGGAGAGACCCAGTACTTC.

This rearrangement joins TRBV18 to TRBJ1-6; D may be TRBD1 (5 bases). V lost 2 bases and J lost 7, with 9 bases in between. The CDR3 has 14 residues. Germline CDR1 KGHSH, CDR2 LQKENI. The CDR3: CASSPEQGNSPLHF. In DNA form, the CDR3 reads TGTGCCAGCTCACCAGAGCAGGGAAATTCACCCCTCCACTTT.

The chain uses TRBV5-5 and TRBJ1-5; no definite D call. The CDR3 sequence is 14 residues long. Germline-derived CDR1 and CDR2 are SGHKS and YYEKEE (reference sequence). With 1 base removed from V and 5 bases from J, the gap between germline ends came to 10 bases. The DNA of the CDR3 is TGTGCCAGCAGCTTGTCCCGGCAAGATCAGCCCCAGCATTTT. Protein product: CASSLSRQDQPQHF.

The genes are TRBV5-4 and TRBJ2-6; tentative D call: TRBD1 (6 bases). V was clipped by 5 bases and J by 1 base, with 10 bases between them. Per germline, CDR1 SGHNT and CDR2 YYREEE (reference sequence). The CDR3 is 15 residues long. The CDR3 is CASRYDRSGANVLTF. DNA for the CDR3: TGTGCCAGCAGATATGACAGGTCTGGGGCCAACGTCCTGACTTTC.

This chain uses TRBV12-3 or TRBV12-4 with TRBJ1-2, with a tentative D call TRBD1 (5 bases). The CDR3 length is 13 residues. The V and J ends lost 1 base and 2 bases respectively, with 5 bases between them. The CDR3 protein is CASSLEGNYGYTF. The DNA for the CDR3 is TGTGCCAGCAGTTTAGAGGGGAACTATGGCTACACCTTC.

This sequence joins TRBV11-2 and TRBJ1-2, with a possible D match to TRBD1 (6 bases). Trimming removed 5 bases at V and 2 bases at J, with 18 bases between. Germline CDR1 SGHAT, CDR2 FQNNGV. This CDR3 has 16 amino acids. DNA for the CDR3: TGTGCCAGCAGCCACCAAACGGGACACCCCAACTATGGCTACACCTTC. Translating it yields CASSHQTGHPNYGYTF.

A few counts support this clone. The chain joins TRBV6-1 to TRBJ2-2, with D possibly called TRBD1 or TRBD2 (5 bases each). The CDR3 loop spans 19 amino acids. Germline V CDR1 and CDR2: MNHNS, SASEGT. Trimming shortened V by 2 bases and J by 5 bases, and 24 bases separated the two germline ends. CDR3 region: CASSELVRQGVGRTGELFF. DNA for the CDR3: TGTGCCAGCAGTGAACTTGTACGGCAGGGAGTCGGGCGAACCGGGGAGCTGTTTTTT.

This clone was seen once. This chain links TRBV15 with TRBJ1-1; D is unclear. V gave up 5 bases and J gave up 11 bases, with 15 bases separating them. In germline, CDR1 is LNHNV, CDR2 YYDKDF (reference sequence). The CDR3 spans 12 residues. CDR3 loop: CATSRERFIAFF. The CDR3 region has the DNA TGTGCCACCAGCCGGGAGAGATTTATTGCTTTCTTT.

This sequence joins TRBV18 and TRBJ1-1; D perhaps matches TRBD1 (5 bases). The CDR3 has 16 amino acids. Germline CDR1 is KGHSH and CDR2 is LQKENI. The V end was cut by 3 bases, the J end by 0 bases, with 14 bases between. CDR3 amino acids: CASSPRTTSLNTEAFF. The CDR3 DNA sequence: TGTGCCAGCTCACCTCGGACAACCTCCCTGAACACTGAAGCTTTCTTT.

The chain is built from TRBV4-1 and TRBJ2-4; 7 bases are shared with TRBD2. Germline assignment: CDR1 MGHRA and CDR2 YSYEKL. The trim removed 0 bases at V and 7 bases at J, leaving 12 bases unmatched. CDR3 length: 17 residues. DNA of the CDR3: TGCGCCAGCAGCCAAGATAGCAGCGGGAAGGTCGGGAACATTCAGTACTTC. It codes for CASSQDSSGKVGNIQYF.

A few counts support this clone. This rearrangement joins TRBV7-8 to TRBJ1-6, with 8 bases aligning to TRBD1. This CDR3 spans 17 amino acids. The ends lost 6 bases at V and 7 bases at J; junction bases unmatched: 14. Germline CDR1 reads SGHVS; CDR2 reads FQNEAQ. The CDR3 sequence: CASSPVRRGLQNSPLHF. Written as DNA, the CDR3 is TGTGCCAGCAGTCCCGTCCGCAGGGGGCTGCAAAATTCACCCCTCCACTTT.

Only a few counts were recorded for this clone. The chain combines TRBV6-5 with TRBJ1-1; a weak D match, TRBD1 (5 bases). Germline V gene lookup returns CDR1 MNHEY and CDR2 SVGAGI. The CDR3 is 15 amino acids. The V gene lost 2 bases and the J gene lost 2 bases, with 12 bases spanning the gap. The CDR3: CASSYSQGVNTEAFF. CDR3 nucleotide sequence: TGTGCCAGCAGTTACAGTCAGGGTGTTAACACTGAAGCTTTCTTT.

The J gene is TRBJ1-2, the V gene TRBV30; D remains ambiguous. The germline V and J ends were trimmed by 3 bases and 6 bases, with 17 bases remaining between them. Germline assignment: CDR1 GTSNPN and CDR2 SVGIG (reference sequence). The CDR3 is 14 amino acids. This chain's CDR3 is CAWRASTDWDGYTF. For the CDR3, the DNA is TGTGCCTGGAGAGCCTCTACAGACTGGGATGGCTACACCTTC.

This sequence joins TRBV19 and TRBJ2-6; D gene uncertain. Trimming took 8 bases from V and 0 from J, leaving 14 bases between them. The germline gives CDR1 LNHDA, CDR2 SQIVND (reference sequence). The CDR3 is 16 residues long. The CDR3 DNA reads TGTGCCAGTGGCTACCGACGCAACTCTGGGGCCAACGTCCTGACTTTC. Its protein is CASGYRRNSGANVLTF.

The J gene is TRBJ1-3, the V gene TRBV10-3; a weak D match, TRBD1 (6 bases). V shed 4 bases and J shed 8 bases, with 15 bases lying between them. Looked up from germline, CDR1 is ENHRY and CDR2 is SYGVKD. The length of the CDR3 is 14 residues. The CDR3 protein is CAISAGAGRYTIYF. DNA for the CDR3: TGTGCCATCAGTGCGGGGGCAGGGAGATACACCATATATTTT.

The chain recombines TRBV7-6 with TRBJ1-1, with D possibly TRBD1 on 5 matching bases. The CDR3 totals 13 residues. Trimming pared 5 bases from V and 3 bases from J, leaving 10 bases between. The germline V gene encodes CDR1 SGHVS and CDR2 FNYEAQ. CDR3 residues: CASSGGADTEAFF. The CDR3 DNA reads TGTGCCAGCAGCGGTGGGGCAGACACTGAAGCTTTCTTT.

The chain uses TRBV27 and TRBJ1-1; 7 bases map to TRBD1. V trimming: 6 bases; J trimming: 4 bases; junction bases outside the gene matches: 8. Per germline, CDR1 MNHEY and CDR2 SMNVEV (reference sequence). The CDR3 contains 14 residues. DNA of the CDR3: TGTGCCAGCAGGGAACACAGGGGACTCACTGAAGCTTTCTTT. Amino acids: CASREHRGLTEAFF.

This chain connects TRBV11-2 to TRBJ2-2, with D perhaps matching TRBD2 (6 bases). The ends were cut back, 5 bases at V and 2 bases at J, with 12 bases in the middle. The CDR3 is made up of 15 amino acids. The germline CDR1 and CDR2 sequences are SGHAT and FQNNGV. The CDR3 bases are TGTGCCAGCAGCCCCAGACTAGTAAACACCGGGGAGCTGTTTTTT. It translates to CASSPRLVNTGELFF.

This rearrangement joins TRBV5-1 to TRBJ1-1; weak D call: TRBD1 (5 bases). The V end was cut by 1 base, the J end by 0 bases, with 10 bases between. This CDR3 spans 15 amino acids. CDR1 is SGHRS and CDR2 is YFSETQ in the germline V gene. This CDR3 reads CASSLNGGVNTEAFF. CDR3 in DNA: TGCGCCAGCAGCTTGAATGGGGGGGTGAACACTGAAGCTTTCTTT.

V usage is TRBV5-1 and J usage is TRBJ1-2; 9 bases line up with TRBD1. V shed 3 bases, J shed 6 bases, and the junction held 0 bases outside the gene matches. The CDR3 is 12 residues long. Germline V gene lookup returns CDR1 SGHRS and CDR2 YFSETQ. This chain's CDR3 is CASSWDRDGYTF. The CDR3 nucleotides read TGCGCCAGCAGCTGGGACAGGGATGGCTACACCTTC.